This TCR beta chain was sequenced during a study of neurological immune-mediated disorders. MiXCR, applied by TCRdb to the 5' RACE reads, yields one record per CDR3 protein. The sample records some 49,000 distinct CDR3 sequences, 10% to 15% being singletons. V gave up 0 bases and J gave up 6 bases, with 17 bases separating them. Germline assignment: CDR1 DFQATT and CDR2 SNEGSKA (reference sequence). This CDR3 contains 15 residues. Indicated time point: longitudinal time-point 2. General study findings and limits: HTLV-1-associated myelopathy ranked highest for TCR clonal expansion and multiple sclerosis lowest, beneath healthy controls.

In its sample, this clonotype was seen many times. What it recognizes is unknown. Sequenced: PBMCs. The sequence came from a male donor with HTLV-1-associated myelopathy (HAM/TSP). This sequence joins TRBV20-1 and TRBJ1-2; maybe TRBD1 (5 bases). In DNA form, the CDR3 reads TGCAGTGCTAGAGATCGTACCGGGACGAAGGATGGCTACACCTTC. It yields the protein CSARDRTGTKDGYTF.